This T cell receptor (beta chain) was identified during a study of cytomegalovirus exposure and HLA in healthy donors. Study details: Most genotyped donors, over 70% of about 360, had Caucasian-associated genetic ancestry. General study findings and limits: Earlier analysis found most TCR beta V segments productive about 90% or about 30% of the time. An analysis that was carried out later associated some 17,000 TCR beta sequences with HLA alleles at 0.05 false discovery rate. Reports indicated that the classifier achieved high specificity and sensitivity in diagnosing cytomegalovirus status.

About this clone itself: Its antigen is not known.

J gave up 4 bases and V 2 bases, and 6 bases lay outside the gene matches. The CDR3 has 15 residues. Germline V gene lookup returns CDR1 MNHEY and CDR2 SVGAGI. PCR employed 60 Vbeta and 13 Jbeta primers. Using immunoSEQ multiplex PCR, the repertoire was profiled, and TCRdb retains in-frame clones only, with some absent. The sample has 130,000 to 150,000 clones; almost 80% are singletons. The receptor's source is a male donor in good health and CMV-seronegative. This sequence joins TRBV6-5 and TRBJ2-5; 8 positions match TRBD2. Input material: PBMCs. The CDR3 protein is CASSYRGLGGETQYF. CDR3 nucleotide sequence: TGTGCCAGCAGTTACCGGGGACTAGGGGGAGAGACCCAGTACTTC.